This T cell receptor beta chain was recovered during a study of cytomegalovirus exposure and HLA in healthy donors. Findings and caveats of the study: Among TCR beta chains, those listed as cytomegalovirus-associated numbered roughly 150. The majority of TCR sequences were rare, yet some public TCRs appeared in many donors.

V lost 2 bases and J lost 5, with 13 bases in between. The CDR3 is made up of 14 amino acids. Per the germline V gene, CDR1 is KGHSH and CDR2 is LQKENI. With regard to this clone: Its target is unknown.

Only in-frame clones appear in the TCRdb table, and some are missing; sequencing was by immunoSEQ multiplex PCR. The sample shows about 120,000 clones, about 82% of them seen only once. The sequence derives from a man in his late teens or twenties in good health and CMV-seronegative. The rearrangement uses TRBV18 and TRBJ2-7; the D gene is possibly TRBD2 (6 bases). Sample: PBMCs. This CDR3 reads CASSPVGGVDEQYF. CDR3 DNA sequence: TGTGCCAGCTCACCAGTCGGGGGTGTGGACGAGCAGTACTTC.